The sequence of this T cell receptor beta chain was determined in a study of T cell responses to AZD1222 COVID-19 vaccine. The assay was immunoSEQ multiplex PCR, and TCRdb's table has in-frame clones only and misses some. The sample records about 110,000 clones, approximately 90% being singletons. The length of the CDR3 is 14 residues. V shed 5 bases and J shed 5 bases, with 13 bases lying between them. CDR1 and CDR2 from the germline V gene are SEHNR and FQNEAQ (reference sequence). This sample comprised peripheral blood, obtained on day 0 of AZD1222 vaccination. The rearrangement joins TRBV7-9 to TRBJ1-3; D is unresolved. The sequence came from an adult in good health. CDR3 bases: TGTGCCAGCAGCCCGGCTAGTTTAAGAAACACCATATATTTT. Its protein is CASSPASLRNTIYF.